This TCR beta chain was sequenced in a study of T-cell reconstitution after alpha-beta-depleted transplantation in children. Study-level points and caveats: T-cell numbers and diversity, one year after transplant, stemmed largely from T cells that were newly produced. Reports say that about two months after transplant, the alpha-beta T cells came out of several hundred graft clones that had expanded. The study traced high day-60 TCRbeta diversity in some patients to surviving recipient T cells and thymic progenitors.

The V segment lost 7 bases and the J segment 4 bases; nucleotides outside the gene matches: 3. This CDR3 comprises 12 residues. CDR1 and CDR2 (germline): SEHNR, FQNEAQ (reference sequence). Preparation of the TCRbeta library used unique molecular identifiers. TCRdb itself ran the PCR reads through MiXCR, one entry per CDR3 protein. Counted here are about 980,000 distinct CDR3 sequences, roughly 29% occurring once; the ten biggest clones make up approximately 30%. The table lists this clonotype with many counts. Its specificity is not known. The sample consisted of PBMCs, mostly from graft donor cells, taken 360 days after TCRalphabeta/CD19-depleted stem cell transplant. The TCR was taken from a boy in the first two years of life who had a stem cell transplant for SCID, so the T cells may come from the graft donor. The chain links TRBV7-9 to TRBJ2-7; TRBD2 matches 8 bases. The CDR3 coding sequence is TGTGCCAGCACCGGACTAGCTTACGAGCAGTACTTC. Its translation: CASTGLAYEQYF.